This T cell receptor beta chain appears in the sequencing data of a study of T cell responses to AZD1222 COVID-19 vaccine. Points from the study as a whole: Compared with day 0, the breadth and depth of the Spike-specific TCR repertoire rose significantly after two doses of AZD1222. Sampled repertoires all dated from after the peak T cell response. Donors, mostly white British, included more females; clonal diversity was possibly underestimated.

The germline V gene encodes CDR1 SGHTA and CDR2 FQGTGA. This CDR3 region has 17 residues. Trimming cost V 4 bases and J 0 bases, with 18 bases left between them. With regard to this clone: Its specificity is unknown.

The table came from immunoSEQ multiplex PCR; TCRdb's copy has only in-frame clones and leaves some out. The sample lists about 110,000 clones, about 85% occurring once. The specimen comprised peripheral blood, sampled on day 0 of AZD1222 vaccination. The sequence was obtained from an adult in good health. This chain links TRBV7-3 with TRBJ1-1, with unresolved D. The CDR3 DNA reads TGTGCCAGCAGCTCACTCCCTCCCGTATTACTGAACACTGAAGCTTTCTTT. This encodes CASSSLPPVLLNTEAFF.